A selection of T cell receptor beta chains follows, all from one sample in a study of T-cell reconstitution after alpha-beta-depleted transplantation in children. From the PCR reads, TCRdb called clonotypes with MiXCR, one entry per CDR3 protein. The profile shows about a million distinct CDR3 sequences, about 29% of them singletons. Sequenced material: PBMCs, mostly from graft donor cells, taken 360 days after TCRalphabeta/CD19-depleted stem cell transplant. All receptors come from a boy under three years old who had a stem cell transplant for SCID, so the T cells may come from the graft donor. The CDR3 runs from the conserved cysteine through the conserved F or W. D genes are given only for firm matches. A row's size may be missing; if present it is once, few, many or a size class.

CDR3aa: CASSRLAGGPGNEQFF
CDR3nt: TGTGCCAGCAGTCGACTAGCGGGGGGGCCTGGAAATGAGCAGTTCTTC
v_gene: TRBV4-2
abundance: -
j_gene: TRBJ2-1
d_gene: TRBD2

CDR3aa: CSASSGYYEQYF
CDR3nt: TGCAGTGCTAGTAGCGGATACTACGAGCAGTACTTC
v_gene: TRBV20-1
abundance: once
j_gene: TRBJ2-7
d_gene: -

CDR3aa: CASSLAGGRNTQYF
CDR3nt: TGTGCCAGCAGTTTAGCGGGGGGGCGAAATACGCAGTATTTT
v_gene: TRBV6-5
abundance: few
j_gene: TRBJ2-3
d_gene: TRBD2

CDR3aa: CASSTAYRDTGELFF
CDR3nt: TGCGCCAGCAGCACAGCCTACAGGGACACCGGGGAGCTGTTTTTT
v_gene: TRBV5-1
abundance: many
j_gene: TRBJ2-2
d_gene: -

CDR3aa: CASSYGTGSRQFF
CDR3nt: TGTGCCAGCAGTTACGGCACAGGCTCACGGCAGTTCTTC
v_gene: TRBV6-5
abundance: -
j_gene: TRBJ2-1
d_gene: -

CDR3aa: CASSPDRVAQYF
CDR3nt: TGTGCCAGCAGCCCGGACAGGGTTGCCCAGTACTTC
v_gene: TRBV7-6
abundance: few
j_gene: TRBJ2-5
d_gene: TRBD1

CDR3aa: CASSHRDRGLPGANVLTF
CDR3nt: TGTGCCAGCAGTCACCGGGACAGGGGGCTCCCTGGGGCCAACGTCCTGACTTTC
v_gene: TRBV12-3/TRBV12-4
abundance: few
j_gene: TRBJ2-6
d_gene: TRBD1

CDR3aa: CSARRTGETEAFF
CDR3nt: TGCAGTGCTAGGAGGACAGGGGAAACTGAAGCTTTCTTT
v_gene: TRBV20-1
abundance: -
j_gene: TRBJ1-1
d_gene: TRBD1

CDR3aa: CASGLAVSLEQYF
CDR3nt: TGTGCCAGTGGACTAGCGGTTTCCCTCGAGCAGTACTTC
v_gene: TRBV12-3/TRBV12-4
abundance: few
j_gene: TRBJ2-7
d_gene: TRBD2

CDR3aa: CSVNTAYEQYF
CDR3nt: TGCAGCGTTAATACCGCCTACGAGCAGTACTTC
v_gene: TRBV29-1
abundance: once
j_gene: TRBJ2-7
d_gene: -

CDR3aa: CAWSVPSYEQYF
CDR3nt: TGTGCCTGGAGTGTTCCCTCATACGAGCAGTACTTC
v_gene: TRBV30
abundance: -
j_gene: TRBJ2-7
d_gene: -

CDR3aa: CSALVPGSDEQFF
CDR3nt: TGCAGTGCCCTGGTCCCAGGTTCGGATGAGCAGTTCTTC
v_gene: TRBV20-1
abundance: -
j_gene: TRBJ2-1
d_gene: -

CDR3aa: CSAGRGAGGTQYF
CDR3nt: TGCAGTGCCGGACGCGGAGCGGGGGGGACCCAGTACTTC
v_gene: TRBV20-1
abundance: -
j_gene: TRBJ2-5
d_gene: TRBD2

CDR3aa: CASSSRGWGTGELFF
CDR3nt: TGTGCCAGCAGCAGCAGGGGATGGGGCACCGGGGAGCTGTTTTTT
v_gene: TRBV9
abundance: few
j_gene: TRBJ2-2
d_gene: -

CDR3aa: CASTNTGGNQPQHF
CDR3nt: TGTGCCAGCACCAACACAGGGGGCAATCAGCCCCAGCATTTT
v_gene: TRBV6-2/TRBV6-3
abundance: few
j_gene: TRBJ1-5
d_gene: TRBD1

CDR3aa: CSARTQTSGGSYNEQFF
CDR3nt: TGCAGTGCTAGGACCCAGACTAGCGGGGGGTCCTACAATGAGCAGTTCTTC
v_gene: TRBV20-1
abundance: many
j_gene: TRBJ2-1
d_gene: TRBD2

CDR3aa: CASSLAEQGRYEQYF
CDR3nt: TGTGCCAGCAGCTTAGCGGAACAGGGCCGCTACGAGCAGTACTTC
v_gene: TRBV7-9
abundance: many
j_gene: TRBJ2-7
d_gene: -

CDR3aa: CASSFEWTQYF
CDR3nt: TGCGCCAGCAGCTTTGAGTGGACCCAGTACTTC
v_gene: TRBV5-1
abundance: -
j_gene: TRBJ2-5
d_gene: -

CDR3aa: CASSDSLYNSPLHF
CDR3nt: TGTGCCAGCAGTGACAGCCTCTATAATTCACCCCTCCACTTT
v_gene: TRBV12-3/TRBV12-4
abundance: -
j_gene: TRBJ1-6
d_gene: -

CDR3aa: CASSLDPIGGGYTEAFF
CDR3nt: TGCGCCAGCAGCTTGGACCCCATCGGAGGGGGTTACACTGAAGCTTTCTTT
v_gene: TRBV5-1
abundance: -
j_gene: TRBJ1-1
d_gene: -

CDR3aa: CASSSRAFNEKLFF
CDR3nt: TGTGCCAGCAGCTCCAGGGCCTTTAATGAAAAACTGTTTTTT
v_gene: TRBV3-1
abundance: -
j_gene: TRBJ1-4
d_gene: -

CDR3aa: CASSLRDRGHNEQFF
CDR3nt: TGTGCCAGCAGTTTGAGGGACAGGGGTCACAATGAGCAGTTCTTC
v_gene: TRBV12-3/TRBV12-4
abundance: few
j_gene: TRBJ2-1
d_gene: TRBD1

CDR3aa: CASSIRLAGETQYF
CDR3nt: TGTGCCAGCAGCATCCGACTAGCGGGAGAGACCCAGTACTTC
v_gene: TRBV3-1
abundance: few
j_gene: TRBJ2-5
d_gene: TRBD2

CDR3aa: CASSLVAGGPYSGELFF
CDR3nt: TGTGCCAGCAGCTTAGTAGCGGGGGGGCCTTACTCCGGGGAGCTGTTTTTT
v_gene: TRBV7-3
abundance: -
j_gene: TRBJ2-2
d_gene: TRBD2

CDR3aa: CSVVPGGVPPSEQYF
CDR3nt: TGCAGCGTGGTACCGGGGGGGGTTCCACCCAGCGAGCAGTACTTC
v_gene: TRBV29-1
abundance: -
j_gene: TRBJ2-7
d_gene: TRBD2

CDR3aa: CAISARTSGGAGNEQFF
CDR3nt: TGTGCCATCAGTGCGAGGACTAGCGGGGGGGCTGGTAATGAGCAGTTCTTC
v_gene: TRBV10-3
abundance: -
j_gene: TRBJ2-1
d_gene: TRBD2

CDR3aa: CASSGSAGPLPQHF
CDR3nt: TGTGCCAGCAGCGGTTCGGCAGGGCCCCTACCCCAGCATTTT
v_gene: TRBV7-2
abundance: few
j_gene: TRBJ1-5
d_gene: -

CDR3aa: CSARVYQETQYF
CDR3nt: TGCAGTGCTAGAGTGTACCAAGAGACCCAGTACTTC
v_gene: TRBV20-1
abundance: few
j_gene: TRBJ2-5
d_gene: -

CDR3aa: CASSAIGNTQYF
CDR3nt: TGTGCCAGCAGCGCGATCGGAAATACGCAGTATTTT
v_gene: TRBV9
abundance: -
j_gene: TRBJ2-3
d_gene: -

CDR3aa: CASARTPGNTEAFF
CDR3nt: TGCGCCAGCGCACGAACCCCAGGGAACACTGAAGCTTTCTTT
v_gene: TRBV5-1
abundance: once
j_gene: TRBJ1-1
d_gene: -

CDR3aa: CASSLLAGGPDSYNEQFF
CDR3nt: TGTGCCAGCAGTTTACTAGCGGGGGGCCCTGACTCCTACAATGAGCAGTTCTTC
v_gene: TRBV27
abundance: -
j_gene: TRBJ2-1
d_gene: TRBD2

CDR3aa: CASGWGLAANTGELFF
CDR3nt: TGTGCCAGCGGGTGGGGACTAGCGGCGAACACCGGGGAGCTGTTTTTT
v_gene: TRBV12-3/TRBV12-4
abundance: -
j_gene: TRBJ2-2
d_gene: TRBD2

CDR3aa: CASSVGQGTDTQYF
CDR3nt: TGTGCCAGCAGCGTGGGACAGGGTACAGATACGCAGTATTTT
v_gene: TRBV5-5
abundance: few
j_gene: TRBJ2-3
d_gene: TRBD1

CDR3aa: CATSRDPFSNEQYF
CDR3nt: TGTGCCACCAGCAGAGATCCCTTCTCTAACGAGCAGTACTTC
v_gene: TRBV15
abundance: few
j_gene: TRBJ2-7
d_gene: -

CDR3aa: CASSLIGRKNSDTQYF
CDR3nt: TGCGCCAGCAGCCTAATAGGACGAAAGAACTCAGATACGCAGTATTTT
v_gene: TRBV4-3
abundance: -
j_gene: TRBJ2-3
d_gene: -

CDR3aa: CSGLSPFGSGANVLTF
CDR3nt: TGCAGTGGATTAAGTCCGTTCGGCTCTGGGGCCAACGTCCTGACTTTC
v_gene: TRBV20-1
abundance: few
j_gene: TRBJ2-6
d_gene: -

CDR3aa: CASSPPSSPFREKLFF
CDR3nt: TGTGCCAGCAGCCCCCCCTCATCACCCTTCCGGGAAAAACTGTTTTTT
v_gene: TRBV6-2/TRBV6-3
abundance: -
j_gene: TRBJ1-4
d_gene: -

CDR3aa: CSADRLAGSYEQYF
CDR3nt: TGCAGTGCTGACCGACTAGCGGGATCCTACGAGCAGTACTTC
v_gene: TRBV20-1
abundance: -
j_gene: TRBJ2-7
d_gene: TRBD2

CDR3aa: CASTFRENTEAFF
CDR3nt: TGTGCCAGCACCTTTAGGGAGAACACTGAAGCTTTCTTT
v_gene: TRBV12-3/TRBV12-4
abundance: -
j_gene: TRBJ1-1
d_gene: -

CDR3aa: CASRTPLGRLTF
CDR3nt: TGTGCCAGCAGGACCCCATTGGGACGGTTGACTTTC
v_gene: TRBV12-3/TRBV12-4
abundance: few
j_gene: TRBJ2-6
d_gene: -

CDR3aa: CSVDRQPQHF
CDR3nt: TGCAGCGTTGATAGACAGCCCCAGCATTTT
v_gene: TRBV29-1
abundance: once
j_gene: TRBJ1-5
d_gene: -

CDR3aa: CASTSGTGGRGELFF
CDR3nt: TGTGCCAGCACCTCCGGGACAGGGGGTCGGGGGGAGCTGTTTTTT
v_gene: TRBV2
abundance: -
j_gene: TRBJ2-2
d_gene: TRBD1

CDR3aa: CASRLAASTDTQYF
CDR3nt: TGTGCCAGCAGGCTAGCGGCTAGCACAGATACGCAGTATTTT
v_gene: TRBV6-1
abundance: -
j_gene: TRBJ2-3
d_gene: TRBD2